These 14 T cell receptor beta chains were all obtained from the same sample, sequenced in a study of early T cells in non-severe SARS-CoV-2 infection. TCRdb independently ran MiXCR on the 5' RACE reads; one entry per CDR3 protein. There are approximately 97,000 distinct CDR3 sequences in the sample; approximately 11% occur only once, and 4.7% lies in the top ten. The starting material was whole blood, obtained at baseline. The receptors originated from an adult who was a healthcare worker with PCR-confirmed SARS-CoV-2 infection or an uninfected control (not recorded which).

This clonotype showed up just a few times. This sequence joins TRBV29-1 and TRBJ1-1, with D possibly TRBD1 on 6 matching bases. The germline gives CDR1 SQVTM, CDR2 ANQGSEA. CDR3 length: 13 amino acids. The V gene lost 3 bases and the J gene lost 0 bases, with 8 bases spanning the gap. The CDR3 region has the DNA TGCAGCGTTGAGACAGGCATGAACACTGAAGCTTTCTTT. Translating gives CSVETGMNTEAFF.

This clonotype was detected only a few times. The chain employs TRBV12-3 or TRBV12-4 and TRBJ1-1; TRBD1 matches 9 bases. This CDR3 has 14 amino acids. J was trimmed by 5 bases and V by 6 bases; bases with no gene match: 7. This CDR3 is CASSRDRVGTEAFF. The DNA of the CDR3 is TGTGCCAGCAGCCGGGACAGGGTCGGGACTGAAGCTTTCTTT.

The rearrangement links TRBV2 to TRBJ2-2, with TRBD1 as a possible D gene (5 bases). The CDR3 runs 13 residues. Looked up from germline, CDR1 is SNHLY and CDR2 is FYNNEI. Trimming removed 2 bases at V and 12 bases at J, with 13 bases between. CDR3 bases: TGTGCCAGCAGTGAAAGGGGTGGGTCTAAGCTGTTTTTT. Translation gives CASSERGGSKLFF.

Concerning this clonotype itself: A much bigger clone sits one base away, suggesting this may be a read error. The CDR3 nucleotides are TGCAGCGTGGAGAGACAGAACTCCTACGAGCAGTACTTC. Translation: CSVERQNSYEQYF. This chain joins TRBV29-1 and TRBJ2-7; D perhaps matches TRBD1 (5 bases). Trimming removed 6 bases at V and 0 bases at J, with 12 bases between. There are 13 residues in the CDR3. Germline-derived CDR1 and CDR2 are SQVTM and ANQGSEA.

The chain is built from TRBV7-2 and TRBJ2-2; 8 positions match TRBD1. There are 15 residues in the CDR3. Germline CDR1 is SGHTA and CDR2 is FQGNSA. V shed 2 bases, J shed 5 bases, and the junction held 4 bases outside the gene matches. CDR3 residues: CASSLWDRPTGELFF. The CDR3 DNA reads TGTGCCAGCAGCTTATGGGACAGGCCAACCGGGGAGCTGTTTTTT.

This clonotype was picked up many times. The chain has TRBV29-1 and TRBJ2-2; D is possibly TRBD2 (5 bases). This CDR3 has 14 residues. V lost 4 bases to trimming and J lost 5 bases, with 14 bases between them. The germline gives CDR1 SQVTM, CDR2 ANQGSEA. CDR3 amino acids: CSVVRDRDTGELFF. CDR3 in DNA: TGCAGCGTTGTCCGGGATCGGGATACCGGGGAGCTGTTTTTT.

In its sample, this clonotype was seen a few times. The CDR3 nucleotides read TGTGCCAGCAGTTTTGGGACAGGGTTCACCGGGGAGCTGTTTTTT. This sequence encodes CASSFGTGFTGELFF. V gene TRBV12-3 or TRBV12-4 combines with J gene TRBJ2-2, with TRBD1 matching 9 bases. The CDR3 runs to 15 residues. V trimming: 3 bases; J trimming: 4 bases; junction bases outside the gene matches: 3.

This clonotype showed up just a few times. The V and J genes are TRBV5-1 and TRBJ2-6; D may be TRBD1 or TRBD2 (5 bases each). This CDR3 spans 17 amino acids. Trimming cost V 1 base and J 0 bases, with 11 bases left between them. In germline, CDR1 is SGHRS, CDR2 YFSETQ. CDR3: CASSLQGTSSGANVLTF. The CDR3 region has the DNA TGCGCCAGCAGCTTGCAAGGGACCAGCTCTGGGGCCAACGTCCTGACTTTC.

The CDR3 region is CASSQAGTQYF. In DNA form, the CDR3 reads TGCGCCAGCAGCCAAGCGGGTACGCAGTATTTT. The chain recombines TRBV4-1 with TRBJ2-3; D gene unclear. The CDR3 has 11 amino acids. Between the trimmed V and J ends, which lost 1 base and 8 bases, there was a span of 4 bases. The germline V gene encodes CDR1 MGHRA and CDR2 YSYEKL.

This clonotype was observed a single time. This sequence joins TRBV29-1 and TRBJ1-4; D perhaps matches TRBD1 (6 bases). CDR3 length: 11 residues. Germline CDR1 and CDR2: SQVTM and ANQGSEA. Trimming cost V 7 bases and J 7 bases, with 10 bases left between them. CDR3 nucleotide sequence: TGCAGCGGGACAGCCGGTGAAAAACTGTTTTTT. Protein: CSGTAGEKLFF.

This clonotype was recorded many times. The chain joins TRBV28 to TRBJ2-5, with 7 bases identical to TRBD2. V shed 6 bases and J 6 bases; nucleotides not matched to a gene: 10. The CDR3 is 14 amino acids. CDR1 and CDR2 (germline): MDHEN, SYDVKM. CDR3 sequence (DNA): TGTGCCAGCAGATGGGAGGGTCCGGGGAAGACCCAGTACTTC. This sequence encodes CASRWEGPGKTQYF.

This clonotype was seen a handful of times. V gene TRBV5-1 combines with J gene TRBJ1-6; tentatively, D is TRBD1 (6 bases). The CDR3 consists of 15 residues. Trimming shortened V by 4 bases and J by 8 bases, and 16 bases separated the two germline ends. The germline CDR1 and CDR2 sequences are SGHRS and YFSETQ. The CDR3 protein is CASSSNRAGDSPLHF. CDR3 sequence (DNA): TGCGCCAGCAGCAGCAACAGGGCGGGTGATTCACCCCTCCACTTT.

In this sample, this clonotype turned up many times. This chain links TRBV13 with TRBJ2-7; possibly TRBD2 for D (6 bases). Trimming removed 1 base from V and 0 bases from J, with 19 bases in between. Looked up from germline, CDR1 is PRHDT and CDR2 is FYEKMQ (reference sequence). This CDR3 has 18 residues. CDR3 protein: CASSLEPPWGENSYEQYF. In DNA form, the CDR3 reads TGTGCCAGCAGCTTAGAGCCCCCCTGGGGGGAGAACTCCTACGAGCAGTACTTC.

A word on this clonotype: It may be a read error: a sequence one base away is much more abundant. The chain joins TRBV29-1 to TRBJ2-3; D possibly matches TRBD1 or TRBD2 (7 bases each). The CDR3 is 13 residues long. CDR1 is SQVTM, CDR2 ANQGSEA, per germline. CDR3: CGVRQGGDDTQYF. In DNA form, the CDR3 reads TGCGGCGTTCGACAGGGAGGGGACGATACGCAGTATTTT.